These 25 T cell receptor beta chains came from one sample sequenced in a study of cytomegalovirus exposure and HLA in healthy donors. Both 60 Vbeta primers and 13 Jbeta primers went into the PCR. Only in-frame clones appear in the TCRdb table, and some are missing; sequencing was by immunoSEQ multiplex PCR. In the table there are 150,000 or so clones, roughly 80% of which are singletons. Sequenced input: PBMCs. Every receptor here comes from a middle-aged man in good health and CMV-seropositive.

The J gene is TRBJ1-2, the V gene TRBV5-4; 9 bases match TRBD1. The CDR3 length is 16 residues. J lost 5 bases, V lost 5 bases, and 13 bases had no gene match. CDR1 is SGHNT and CDR2 is YYREEE in the germline V gene (reference sequence). This CDR3 is CASSRSAGTGYYGYTF. The CDR3, as DNA: TGTGCCAGCAGTCGGTCCGCCGGGACAGGGTATTATGGCTACACCTTC.

The chain carries TRBV6-5 and TRBJ2-1; TRBD1 matches 9 bases. CDR3 size: 15 residues. J was trimmed by 2 bases and V by 4 bases; bases with no gene match: 3. The germline V gene encodes CDR1 MNHEY and CDR2 SVGAGI. CDR3 loop: CASSSRTGAYNEQFF. DNA of the CDR3: TGTGCCAGCAGTTCTCGGACAGGGGCCTACAATGAGCAGTTCTTC.

This clone occurred a few times. The V call is TRBV28, the J call TRBJ1-1, with D possibly being TRBD1 (5 bases). The V gene lost 8 bases and the J gene lost 12 bases, with 22 bases spanning the gap. Germline-derived CDR1 and CDR2 are MDHEN and SYDVKM. The CDR3 consists of 13 residues. The CDR3 region has the DNA TGTGCCAGCCCCCCACGGCAGGGAAGAAACTCTTTCTTT. It codes for CASPPRQGRNSFF.

The rearrangement uses TRBV19 and TRBJ1-5; possible D gene TRBD1, 6 bases. The CDR3 is 16 residues long. The V and J ends lost 7 bases and 0 bases respectively, with 16 bases between them. The germline CDR1 and CDR2 sequences are LNHDA and SQIVND (reference sequence). CDR3 coding DNA: TGTGCCAGTACCCCTCAACAGGGCCTTAGCAATCAGCCCCAGCATTTT. Its translation is CASTPQQGLSNQPQHF.

In this sample, this clone turned up once. The rearrangement links TRBV6-1 to TRBJ2-3; tentative D call: TRBD1 (5 bases). This CDR3 is 14 amino acids long. The ends were cut back, 4 bases at V and 5 bases at J, with 13 bases in the middle. CDR1 is MNHNS and CDR2 is SASEGT in the germline V gene. The CDR3 nucleotides read TGTGCCAGCAGTGTTGGGCCTAGGGGAGATACGCAGTATTTT. Protein product: CASSVGPRGDTQYF.

The gene calls are TRBV5-1 and TRBJ2-6, with D uncertain. Deletions cut 0 bases from V and 12 bases from J, with 7 bases between. This CDR3 region has 12 residues. Germline V lookup: CDR1 SGHRS, CDR2 YFSETQ. CDR3 nucleotides: TGCGCCAGCAGCTTGGAACCGAGCGTCCTGACTTTC. Translated: CASSLEPSVLTF. Combining the CDR3 with reference TRBV5-1 and TRBJ2-6 gives the whole variable domain KAGVTQTPRYLIKTRGQQVTLSCSPISGHRSVSWYQQTPGQGLQFLFEYFSETQRNKGNFPGRFSGRQFSNSRSEMNVSTLELGDSALYLCASSLEPSVLTFGAGSRLTVL.

The CDR3 region has the DNA TGTGCTAGTGGCCCCGGTCAGGGTCGCGGCTACACCTTC. Amino acid sequence: CASGPGQGRGYTF. The chain uses TRBV12-5 and TRBJ1-2; D is perhaps TRBD1 (5 bases). The V gene's germline CDR1 is LGHNT and CDR2 FRNRAP. The CDR3 is 13 residues long. The V gene lost 6 bases and the J gene lost 8 bases, with 16 bases spanning the gap.

The chain is built from TRBV19 and TRBJ2-5; the match to TRBD1 covers 11 bases. The CDR3 is made up of 13 amino acids. V trimming: 5 bases; J trimming: 5 bases; junction bases outside the gene matches: 1. Germline V gene data show CDR1 as LNHDA and CDR2 as SQIVND (reference sequence). This CDR3 reads CASSGDRGETQYF. CDR3 bases: TGTGCCAGTAGTGGGGACAGGGGGGAGACCCAGTACTTC.

The chain employs TRBV14 and TRBJ2-5; a possible D gene is TRBD1 (6 bases). The V and J ends lost 4 bases and 5 bases respectively, with 14 bases between them. The CDR3 runs 14 residues. The germline V gene encodes CDR1 SGHDN and CDR2 FVKESK. CDR3: CASSPRERGETQYF. CDR3 nucleotides: TGTGCCAGCAGCCCGAGAGAAAGGGGGGAGACCCAGTACTTC.

V gene TRBV19 combines with J gene TRBJ2-1, with 12 positions matching TRBD2. V dropped 4 bases and J dropped 6; count of bases not matched to a gene: 10. This CDR3 is built from 17 residues. The V gene's germline CDR1 is LNHDA and CDR2 SQIVND (reference sequence). The CDR3 loop reads CASSRTSGAQSPNEQFF. CDR3 bases: TGTGCCAGTAGTAGGACTAGCGGGGCCCAGTCCCCCAATGAGCAGTTCTTC.

V usage is TRBV7-2 and J usage is TRBJ2-1, with D unclear. The length of the CDR3 is 13 residues. V lost 2 bases and J 8 bases, leaving 10 bases between the germline ends. Germline V lookup: CDR1 SGHTA, CDR2 FQGNSA. The CDR3, as DNA: TGTGCCAGCAGCTTACGTAGCCTCCATGAGCAGTTCTTC. This encodes CASSLRSLHEQFF.

This clone was recorded a few times. The CDR3: CASSLGGTVTYEQYF. In DNA, the CDR3 is TGTGCCAGCAGCTTAGGTGGGACAGTTACCTACGAGCAGTACTTC. The rearrangement joins TRBV11-2 to TRBJ2-7; 7 positions match TRBD1. Germline-derived CDR1 and CDR2 are SGHAT and FQNNGV. V trimming: 1 base; J trimming: 2 bases; junction bases outside the gene matches: 5. CDR3 length equals 15 residues.

This chain connects TRBV2 to TRBJ2-5; tentatively, D is TRBD1 (6 bases). Deletions cut 10 bases from V and 5 bases from J, with 11 bases between. In germline, CDR1 is SNHLY, CDR2 FYNNEI. This CDR3 is built from 11 residues. The CDR3 DNA is TGTGCCACCGGACAGTGGGAGACCCAGTACTTC. Translated: CATGQWETQYF.

Worth noting for this clone: Other DNA sequences in this sample translate to the same CDR3. The V call is TRBV5-1, the J call TRBJ2-3, with TRBD1 identical over 7 bases. The ends lost 0 bases at V and 4 bases at J; junction bases unmatched: 8. This CDR3 comprises 16 residues. Germline V lookup: CDR1 SGHRS, CDR2 YFSETQ. The CDR3 sequence: CASSLAPGQGADTQYF. CDR3 sequence (DNA): TGCGCCAGCAGCTTGGCTCCGGGCCAGGGGGCAGATACGCAGTATTTT.

The V call is TRBV6-1, the J call TRBJ2-2, with a weak D call TRBD2 (6 bases). The CDR3 has 15 residues. CDR1 and CDR2 (germline): MNHNS, SASEGT. Trimming removed 5 bases from V and 1 base from J, with 11 bases in between. The CDR3 sequence is CASSFKGLNTGELFF. The CDR3 DNA reads TGTGCCAGCAGTTTTAAGGGACTGAACACCGGGGAGCTGTTTTTT.

The chain carries TRBV5-5 and TRBJ2-5; 8 positions match TRBD1. The V gene's germline CDR1 is SGHKS and CDR2 YYEKEE (reference sequence). Trimming removed 0 bases from V and 5 bases from J; junction bases left unmatched: 18. This CDR3 spans 19 amino acids. The CDR3 DNA is TGTGCCAGCAGCTTGGGTGGTTTCGGACAGGGATCGTTTGTGGAGACCCAGTACTTC. It codes for CASSLGGFGQGSFVETQYF.

The chain carries TRBV18 and TRBJ2-1; possibly TRBD2 for D (6 bases). From germline, CDR1 is KGHSH and CDR2 LQKENI. This CDR3 is built from 12 residues. V lost 3 bases and J 15 bases, leaving 15 bases between the germline ends. The CDR3 protein is CASSPERAGLFF. CDR3 nucleotide sequence: TGTGCCAGCTCACCCGAGAGGGCGGGACTGTTCTTC. Full variable domain (missing parts from reference TRBV18 and TRBJ2-1): NAGVMQNPRHLVRRRGQEARLRCSPMKGHSHVYWYRQLPEEGLKFMVYLQKENIIDESGMPKERFSAEFPKEGPSILRIQQVVRGDSAAYFCASSPERAGLFFGPGTRLTVL.

The chain has TRBV14 and TRBJ2-7; tentatively, D is TRBD2 (7 bases). The CDR3 has 16 residues. CDR1 is SGHDN and CDR2 is FVKESK in the germline V gene. V shed 0 bases and J shed 5 bases, with 17 bases lying between them. The CDR3: CASSQENLAGAHEQYF. CDR3 bases: TGTGCCAGCAGCCAAGAAAATCTCGCGGGGGCCCACGAGCAGTACTTC.

The rearrangement links TRBV7-2 to TRBJ2-7, with a weak D call TRBD2 (5 bases). Germline CDR1 is SGHTA and CDR2 is FQGNSA. The length of the CDR3 is 15 residues. V lost 0 bases, J lost 1 base, and 10 bases lay in between. The CDR3 protein is CASSLAVGVSYEQYF. The CDR3 DNA reads TGTGCCAGCAGCTTAGCGGTGGGAGTTTCCTACGAGCAGTACTTC.

The rearrangement links TRBV25-1 to TRBJ2-5, with 7 nucleotides matching TRBD1. Germline loops: CDR1 MGHDK, CDR2 SYGVNS. The trim removed 6 bases at V and 6 bases at J, leaving 7 bases unmatched. The CDR3 has 13 amino acids. The CDR3 DNA reads TGTGCCAGCAGGGGGACAGCCGATAAGACCCAGTACTTC. This encodes CASRGTADKTQYF.

The chain employs TRBV5-1 and TRBJ2-7, with 8 bases fitting TRBD1. The germline CDR1 and CDR2 sequences are SGHRS and YFSETQ. The length of the CDR3 is 12 residues. CDR3 protein: CASGGQGDEQYF. The CDR3 coding sequence is TGCGCGTCAGGGGGCCAGGGGGACGAGCAGTACTTC.

This chain uses TRBV11-2 with TRBJ1-1, with TRBD1 matching over 9 bases. With V trimmed by 5 bases and J by 5 bases, 9 bases remained unmatched. The CDR3 consists of 15 residues. Looked up from germline, CDR1 is SGHAT and CDR2 is FQNNGV. CDR3 amino acids: CASSPSRTGVTEAFF. CDR3 coding DNA: TGTGCCAGCAGCCCGAGCCGGACAGGGGTTACTGAAGCTTTCTTT.

The gene calls are TRBV10-2 and TRBJ2-1; D is perhaps TRBD1 (6 bases). V lost 10 bases, J lost 9 bases, and 13 bases lay in between. The CDR3 has 11 amino acids. Germline V CDR1 and CDR2: WSHSY, SAAADI. CDR3 in DNA: TGCGCCACCCGACTACAGGGTGAGCAGTTCTTC. This translates into CATRLQGEQFF.

This chain connects TRBV2 to TRBJ1-1; D is possibly TRBD1 (6 bases). This CDR3 region has 14 residues. V gave up 7 bases and J gave up 2 bases, with 14 bases separating them. Germline lookup yields CDR1 SNHLY and CDR2 FYNNEI. In DNA form, the CDR3 reads TGTGCCAGCACCAGGACAGCAAGTAACACTGAAGCTTTCTTT. Its translation is CASTRTASNTEAFF.

The genes are TRBV5-6 and TRBJ2-5; maybe TRBD2 (5 bases). Germline CDR1 is SGHDT and CDR2 is YYEEEE. This CDR3 has 13 residues. V dropped 2 bases and J dropped 7 bases, with 12 bases sitting between them. The CDR3: CASSFSLVGTQYF. As DNA, the CDR3 is TGTGCCAGCAGCTTTTCACTAGTTGGGACCCAGTACTTC. The full variable domain, completed using reference TRBV5-6 and TRBJ2-5, is DAGVTQSPTHLIKTRGQQVTLRCSPKSGHDTVSWYQQALGQGPQFIFQYYEEEERQRGNFPDRFSGHQFPNYSSELNVNALLLGDSALYLCASSFSLVGTQYFGPGTRLLVL.